These T cell receptor beta chains were read from a single sample in a study of T-cell memory formation after mild COVID-19. TCRdb re-analysed the 5' RACE reads in MiXCR, keeping a single row per CDR3 protein. The profile shows about 100,000 distinct CDR3 sequences, around 10% of them singletons. Sequencing was performed on PBMCs or a T cell subset sorted from them (not recorded which). These receptors were obtained from a man aged 18 to 30 who had mild COVID-19 (a few samples of this study predate the infection). Cell type and time point are not known. The CDR3 runs from the conserved cysteine through the conserved F or W.

V gene	J gene	CDR3 protein
TRBV10-3	TRBJ2-1	CAISESAARGNEQFF
TRBV7-9	TRBJ2-1	CASSLRGGGEQFF
TRBV4-3	TRBJ2-1	CASSQDERSYNEQFF
TRBV20-1	TRBJ1-2	CSASEDGYTF
TRBV6-6	TRBJ2-2	CASSSGIAGRTGELFF
TRBV3-1	TRBJ2-1	CASSRPAGRIHEQFF
TRBV7-2	TRBJ2-3	CASSLTASGLIDTQYF
TRBV20-1	TRBJ2-3	CSARYGGQDTQYF
TRBV4-3	TRBJ1-1	CASSQDPRGASNTEAFF
TRBV15	TRBJ2-7	CATSRDSLTSYEQYF
TRBV6-2/TRBV6-3	TRBJ2-1	CASSYGLNEQFF
TRBV27	TRBJ1-1	CASQGGANEAFF
TRBV4-3	TRBJ2-7	CASSQDRVWYEQYF
TRBV7-8	TRBJ1-1	CASSLGYRMNTEAFF
TRBV7-9	TRBJ2-4	CASSPSDRGAKNIQYF
TRBV6-2/TRBV6-3	TRBJ2-3	CASSYAPGGSTDTQYF
TRBV2	TRBJ2-5	CASTGSYPPDTETQYF
TRBV15	TRBJ2-5	CATSRTGSQETQYF
TRBV4-1	TRBJ2-7	CASSQAPGELYEQYF
TRBV29-1	TRBJ2-7	CSVGVVGTYEQYF
TRBV12-3/TRBV12-4	TRBJ2-5	CASSPGQVETQYF
TRBV20-1	TRBJ1-6	CSAARGSPSPLHF
TRBV6-2/TRBV6-3	TRBJ1-5	CASSDRGWNQPQHF
TRBV6-6	TRBJ1-2	CASREVNGYTF
TRBV4-3	TRBJ1-2	CASSQGRTGFGGYTF
TRBV27	TRBJ2-6	CASRLAGANVLTF
TRBV7-7	TRBJ2-3	CASSQARTDTQYF
TRBV2	TRBJ1-3	CASRQDRSGNTIYF
TRBV7-9	TRBJ1-1	CASVGQSNTEAFF
TRBV18	TRBJ2-1	CASSPPTGAYNEQFF
TRBV4-3	TRBJ1-4	CASSPDVGREKLFF
TRBV4-1	TRBJ1-5	CASSQTGTGARGNQPQHF
TRBV7-9	TRBJ2-1	CASSSSGGANEQFF
TRBV7-9	TRBJ2-5	CASRATGEQETQYF
TRBV4-2	TRBJ1-5	CASSQVHDSNQPQHF
TRBV6-5	TRBJ2-3	CASSYSGFSTDTQYF
TRBV4-3	TRBJ1-6	CASSQVGRGFNSPLHF
TRBV21-1	TRBJ2-5	CASSKDRDQETQYF
TRBV7-2	TRBJ2-2	CASSFPPGGPGELFF
TRBV20-1	TRBJ1-1	CSARQEGVTEAFF